This note documents a single T cell receptor beta chain sequence. Its antigen is undetermined. This record comes from a study of cytomegalovirus exposure and HLA in healthy donors. The germline V gene has CDR1 SGHTS and CDR2 YDEGEE. Trimming pared 2 bases from V and 4 bases from J, leaving 10 bases between. The CDR3 has 14 amino acids. General study findings and limits: The authors enumerated some 160 TCR beta chains as linked to cytomegalovirus. Reports credit the classifier with highly specific, highly sensitive diagnosis of cytomegalovirus status. Rarity characterized most TCR sequences, yet some public TCRs appeared in many donors.

The table came from immunoSEQ multiplex PCR; TCRdb's copy has only in-frame clones and leaves some out. This sample has over 60,000 clones; over 95% occur once, and the top ten carry about 4.5%. This chain connects TRBV5-8 to TRBJ1-5; possibly TRBD1 for D (5 bases). Material for sequencing was PBMCs. This clonotype was sampled from a woman between 18 and 30 years old in good health and CMV-seropositive. The CDR3 loop is CASSFTDTNQPQHF. The CDR3 region has the DNA TGTGCCAGCAGCTTTACGGACACGAATCAGCCCCAGCATTTT.